Sequencing of this T cell receptor beta chain was carried out in a study of breast tumors, draining lymph nodes, adjacent tissues. Breast cancer patients provided tissue from their axillary draining lymph nodes. A single record per CDR3 protein comes from TCRdb applying MiXCR to the multiplex PCR reads. The table has some 100,000 distinct CDR3 sequences, 21% seen once. This clonotype has ten or more counts. This CDR3 has 11 residues. Between the trimmed V and J ends, which lost 1 base and 4 bases, there was a span of 2 bases. The sequenced sample was axillary lymph node tissue. This receptor was obtained from a female donor with breast cancer. Some clones in this sample may be carry-over from other donors' samples. V usage is TRBV12-3 or TRBV12-4 and J usage is TRBJ2-7; no firm D call. The CDR3 is CASSLGYEQYF. In DNA, the CDR3 is TGTGCCAGCAGTTTAGGGTACGAGCAGTACTTC.